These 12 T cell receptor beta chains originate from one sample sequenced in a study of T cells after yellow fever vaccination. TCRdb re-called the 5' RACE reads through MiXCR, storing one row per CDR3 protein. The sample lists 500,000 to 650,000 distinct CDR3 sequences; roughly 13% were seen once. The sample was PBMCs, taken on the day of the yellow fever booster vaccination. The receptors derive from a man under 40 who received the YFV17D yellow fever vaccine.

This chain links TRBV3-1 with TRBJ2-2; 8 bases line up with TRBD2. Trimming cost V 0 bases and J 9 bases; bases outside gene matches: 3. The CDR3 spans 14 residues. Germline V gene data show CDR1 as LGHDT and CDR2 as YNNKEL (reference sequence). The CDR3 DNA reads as TGTGCCAGCAGCCAAGACCCGGGGGGGCGGGAGCTGTTTTTT. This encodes CASSQDPGGRELFF.

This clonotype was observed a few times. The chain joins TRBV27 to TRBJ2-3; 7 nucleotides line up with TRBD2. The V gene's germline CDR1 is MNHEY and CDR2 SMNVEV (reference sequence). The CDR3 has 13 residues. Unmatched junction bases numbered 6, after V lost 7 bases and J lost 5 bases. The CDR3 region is CASIKRGEDTQYF. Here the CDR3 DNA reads TGTGCCAGCATCAAACGGGGGGAAGATACGCAGTATTTT.

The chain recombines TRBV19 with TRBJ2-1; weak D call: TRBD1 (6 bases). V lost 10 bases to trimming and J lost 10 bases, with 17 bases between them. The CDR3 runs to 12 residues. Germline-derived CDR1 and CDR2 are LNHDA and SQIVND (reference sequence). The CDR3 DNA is TGTGCCACCGCGACAGGTGGGTTAGAGCAGTTCTTC. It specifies CATATGGLEQFF.

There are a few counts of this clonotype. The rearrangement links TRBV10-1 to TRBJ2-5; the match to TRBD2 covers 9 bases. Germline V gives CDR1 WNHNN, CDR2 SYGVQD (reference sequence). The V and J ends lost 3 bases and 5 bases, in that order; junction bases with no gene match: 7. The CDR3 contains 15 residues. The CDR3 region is CASSDSSSGDETQYF. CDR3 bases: TGCGCCAGCAGTGATTCTTCTAGCGGGGACGAGACCCAGTACTTC.

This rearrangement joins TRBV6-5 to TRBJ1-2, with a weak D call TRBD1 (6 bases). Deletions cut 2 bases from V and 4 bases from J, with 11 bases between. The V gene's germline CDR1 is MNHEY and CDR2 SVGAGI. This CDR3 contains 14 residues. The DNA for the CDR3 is TGTGCCAGCAGTTACGGTGGACAGCCCTATGGCTACACCTTC. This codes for CASSYGGQPYGYTF.

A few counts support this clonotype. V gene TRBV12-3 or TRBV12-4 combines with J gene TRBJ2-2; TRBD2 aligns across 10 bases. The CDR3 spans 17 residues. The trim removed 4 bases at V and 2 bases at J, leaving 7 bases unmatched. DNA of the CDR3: TGTGCCAGCAGTTCAAATAGCGGGAGGATAAACACCGGGGAGCTGTTTTTT. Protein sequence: CASSSNSGRINTGELFF.

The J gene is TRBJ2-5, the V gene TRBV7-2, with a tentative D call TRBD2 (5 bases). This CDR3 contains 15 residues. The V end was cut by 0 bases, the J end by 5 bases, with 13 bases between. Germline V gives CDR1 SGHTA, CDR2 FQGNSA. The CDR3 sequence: CASSLARRDHETQYF. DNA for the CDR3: TGTGCCAGCAGCTTAGCCCGACGGGATCATGAGACCCAGTACTTC.

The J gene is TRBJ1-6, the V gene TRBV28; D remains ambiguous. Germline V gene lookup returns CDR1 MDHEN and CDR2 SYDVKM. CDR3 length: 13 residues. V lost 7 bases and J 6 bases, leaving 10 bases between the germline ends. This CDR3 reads CASIDNINSPLHF. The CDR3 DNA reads TGTGCCAGCATCGACAATATTAATTCACCCCTCCACTTT.

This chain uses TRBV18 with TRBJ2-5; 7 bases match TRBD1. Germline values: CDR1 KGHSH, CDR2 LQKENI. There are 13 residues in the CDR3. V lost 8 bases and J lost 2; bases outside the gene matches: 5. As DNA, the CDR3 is TGTGCCAGCCTCCGGGACAGACAAGAGACCCAGTACTTC. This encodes CASLRDRQETQYF.

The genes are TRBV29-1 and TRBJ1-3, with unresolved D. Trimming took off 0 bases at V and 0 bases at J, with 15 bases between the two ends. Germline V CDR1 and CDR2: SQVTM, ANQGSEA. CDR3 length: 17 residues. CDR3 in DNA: TGCAGCGTTGAAGAAAATAACAACTATCTCTCTGGAAACACCATATATTTT. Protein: CSVEENNNYLSGNTIYF.

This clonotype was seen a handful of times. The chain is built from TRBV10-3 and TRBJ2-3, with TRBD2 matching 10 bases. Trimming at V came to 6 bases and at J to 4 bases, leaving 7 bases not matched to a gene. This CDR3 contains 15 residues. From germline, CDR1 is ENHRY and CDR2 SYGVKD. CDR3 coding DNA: TGTGCCATCAGCTCAGTAGCGGGAGGCGCAGATACGCAGTATTTT. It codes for CAISSVAGGADTQYF.

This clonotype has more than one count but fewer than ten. The CDR3 DNA sequence: TGCAGTGCGGACGGGACAGCTATCTACAATGAGCAGTTCTTC. Translated: CSADGTAIYNEQFF. The chain is built from TRBV20-1 and TRBJ2-1; 7 bases align to TRBD1. This CDR3 has 14 residues. Germline loops: CDR1 DFQATT, CDR2 SNEGSKA (reference sequence). Trimming took 6 bases from V and 3 from J; bases not matched to a gene: 8.